This T cell receptor (beta chain) emerged from a study of blood T cells in healthy people across ages. The CDR3 is 15 residues long. CDR1 and CDR2 (germline): SQVTM, ANQGSEA. The V gene end was trimmed by 4 bases and the J gene end by 6 bases; junction bases not matched to a gene: 12. With a J-beta primer mix and a sample-barcoded 5' primer, a second PCR ran about 7 to 11 cycles. MiXCR, applied by TCRdb to the 5' RACE reads, yields one record per CDR3 protein. The repertoire holds about 760,000 distinct CDR3 sequences, with roughly 50% as singletons. What was sequenced was blood. The rearrangement uses TRBV29-1 and TRBJ2-1; 7 nucleotides match TRBD1. The TCR comes from a man aged 35 to 55 in good health. The CDR3, as DNA: TGCAGCGTTGGGCTGCTGACAGGGTTGGGCAATGAGCAGTTCTTC. It specifies CSVGLLTGLGNEQFF.